These T cell receptor beta chains were read from a single sample in a study of T cells in Graves' hyperthyroidism and ophthalmopathy. TCRdb ran MiXCR on the multiplex PCR reads and lists one entry per CDR3 protein. The sample lists about 52,000 distinct CDR3 sequences, under 50% occurring once. The sequenced sample consisted of blood. The source of these receptors is a woman aged 45-65 years with Graves' ophthalmopathy. Both conserved end residues are trimmed from each CDR3.

v_call: TRBV6-5
cdr3_aa: ASSYGSGTANTEAF

v_call: TRBV7-3
cdr3_aa: ASSLRDYEQY

v_call: TRBV7-2
cdr3_aa: ASSLVGGAREAF

v_call: TRBV12-3/TRBV12-4
cdr3_aa: ASRPGGTEQF

v_call: TRBV2
cdr3_aa: ASRAGQGMETQY

v_call: TRBV11-2
cdr3_aa: ASSLGTAGNTIY

v_call: TRBV28
cdr3_aa: ASSLTGAYEKLF

v_call: TRBV5-1
cdr3_aa: ASSLGAQVGSETQY

v_call: TRBV19
cdr3_aa: ASSMERGPEQY

v_call: TRBV18
cdr3_aa: ASSPENTGYGYT

v_call: TRBV27
cdr3_aa: ASSFQGQLGEQY

v_call: TRBV7-8
cdr3_aa: ASSLNQETQY

v_call: TRBV7-9
cdr3_aa: ASSLGKGMNTEAF

v_call: TRBV25-1
cdr3_aa: ASSDWYQETQY

v_call: TRBV6-6
cdr3_aa: ASSYPGTGVGEQY

v_call: TRBV20-1
cdr3_aa: SARRDSNAEAF

v_call: TRBV6-2/TRBV6-3
cdr3_aa: ASRPRDRIFEQY

v_call: TRBV11-3
cdr3_aa: ASSLAPGLADPSSYEQY

v_call: TRBV7-2
cdr3_aa: ASSPTAQGGAGELF

v_call: TRBV5-1
cdr3_aa: ASGASGGARASEQY

v_call: TRBV5-6
cdr3_aa: ASTPTGSYEQY

v_call: TRBV9
cdr3_aa: ASSEGQGPTYNSPLH

v_call: TRBV9
cdr3_aa: ASRARGTGGLDEQY

v_call: TRBV2
cdr3_aa: ASKPSSTEAF

v_call: TRBV6-5
cdr3_aa: ASSYSFGDRDYEQY

v_call: TRBV7-8
cdr3_aa: ATVRGSSYDSPLH

v_call: TRBV6-5
cdr3_aa: ATSVGRAPEKLF

v_call: TRBV7-8
cdr3_aa: ASSLAAGSAYEQY

v_call: TRBV6-4
cdr3_aa: ASSATGADTGELF

v_call: TRBV2
cdr3_aa: ASSEGVEQY

v_call: TRBV27
cdr3_aa: ASGLSGVYGYT

v_call: TRBV7-9
cdr3_aa: ASETGTEAF

v_call: TRBV7-9
cdr3_aa: ASSDSGGTGSYEQY

v_call: TRBV7-2
cdr3_aa: ASSLGSGGGTPLH

v_call: TRBV20-1
cdr3_aa: SAKGQTTGELF

v_call: TRBV7-3
cdr3_aa: ASSFGPSQETQY